Presented here are 9 T cell receptor beta chains from one specimen sequenced in a study of cytomegalovirus exposure and HLA in healthy donors. PCR was performed using 60 Vbeta and 13 Jbeta primers. The data were produced by immunoSEQ multiplex PCR, yet TCRdb's version contains in-frame clones alone and is incomplete. This repertoire shows 49,000 or so clones, about four fifths found once; its top ten account for 2.5%. Specimen: PBMCs. These receptors all come from a boy aged 5-17 years in good health and CMV-seropositive.

The rearrangement links TRBV4-1 to TRBJ2-5; 10 nucleotides agree with TRBD2. CDR3 length equals 15 residues. V shed 4 bases, J shed 0 bases, and the junction held 2 bases outside the gene matches. Per germline, CDR1 MGHRA and CDR2 YSYEKL. This CDR3 is CASSPGLADQETQYF. Here the CDR3 DNA reads TGCGCCAGCAGCCCCGGACTAGCGGACCAAGAGACCCAGTACTTC.

This sequence joins TRBV19 and TRBJ2-7, with 9 bases matching TRBD2. V gave up 6 bases and J gave up 4 bases; unmatched junction bases: 7. The CDR3 totals 14 residues. From germline, CDR1 is LNHDA and CDR2 SQIVND (reference sequence). The CDR3 coding sequence is TGTGCCAGTAGGCCCGGGCGGGGGGGATACGAGCAGTACTTC. Its protein product is CASRPGRGGYEQYF. Complete variable domain (other parts from reference TRBV19 and TRBJ2-7): DGGITQSPKYLFRKEGQNVTLSCEQNLNHDAMYWYRQDPGQGLRLIYYSQIVNDFQKGDIAEGYSVSREKKESFPLTVTSAQKNPTAFYLCASRPGRGGYEQYFGPGTRLTVT.

The V and J genes are TRBV11-2 and TRBJ2-7, with a possible D match to TRBD1 (6 bases). The CDR3 contains 14 residues. Germline-derived CDR1 and CDR2 are SGHAT and FQNNGV. V was clipped by 3 bases and J by 2 bases, with 11 bases between them. CDR3 sequence: CASSFPAGAYEQYF. The CDR3 coding sequence is TGTGCCAGCAGCTTCCCCGCAGGGGCCTACGAGCAGTACTTC.

This clone was counted only a few times. V gene TRBV5-1 combines with J gene TRBJ1-5; D is unresolved. The CDR3 consists of 13 residues. Deletions cut 2 bases from V and 2 bases from J, with 5 bases between. Germline CDR1 SGHRS, CDR2 YFSETQ. The CDR3 here is CASSFLGNQPQHF. The CDR3 region has the DNA TGCGCCAGCAGCTTTCTAGGCAATCAGCCCCAGCATTTT.

This clone has a single count. The CDR3 DNA reads TGCGCCAGCAGCCCCCGGACTAGCGGGGGGGGCAACATTCAGTACTTC. Protein sequence: CASSPRTSGGGNIQYF. The V and J genes are TRBV5-1 and TRBJ2-4, with TRBD2 matching 15 bases. Trimming cost V 4 bases and J 7 bases; bases outside gene matches: 6. This CDR3 comprises 16 residues. The germline V gene encodes CDR1 SGHRS and CDR2 YFSETQ.

The chain employs TRBV2 and TRBJ2-7; 8 bases align to TRBD2. Per the germline V gene, CDR1 is SNHLY and CDR2 is FYNNEI. CDR3 length equals 13 residues. V lost 3 bases and J lost 6; bases outside the gene matches: 4. CDR3 amino acids: CASSDNGGGEQYF. The CDR3, as DNA: TGTGCCAGCAGTGATAACGGGGGGGGCGAGCAGTACTTC.

This clone was seen only a few times. The V gene is TRBV27, the J gene TRBJ1-1; 8 bases map to TRBD1. CDR1 is MNHEY, CDR2 SMNVEV, per germline (reference sequence). This CDR3 region has 15 residues. Trimming took 4 bases from V and 3 from J; bases not matched to a gene: 7. In DNA form, the CDR3 reads TGTGCCAGCAGTTCCCAGACAGGGGAATACACTGAAGCTTTCTTT. Its protein is CASSSQTGEYTEAFF.

The chain links TRBV4-1 to TRBJ1-1; D not resolved. CDR1 MGHRA and CDR2 YSYEKL come from the germline V gene. Trimming pared 0 bases from V and 8 bases from J, leaving 13 bases between. CDR3 length equals 14 residues. CDR3 in amino acids: CASSQDPGALEAFF. CDR3 sequence (DNA): TGCGCCAGCAGCCAAGATCCGGGTGCCCTCGAAGCTTTCTTT.

V is TRBV4-1 and J is TRBJ1-2, with 9 bases identical to TRBD1. After removal of 3 bases from V and 1 base from J, the junction contained 15 bases not matched to a gene. The germline V gene has CDR1 MGHRA and CDR2 YSYEKL. This CDR3 is 19 amino acids long. CDR3 coding DNA: TGCGCCAGCAGCCACCCTGGGACAGGGTTCTCCATCATTAACTATGGCTACACCTTC. Translated: CASSHPGTGFSIINYGYTF.